The 28 T cell receptor beta chains reported below all come from one sample, sequenced in a study of blood T cells in healthy people across ages. Using a J-beta primer mix together with a sample-barcoded 5' primer, a second PCR was run for about 6 to 11 cycles. TCRdb passed the 5' RACE reads through MiXCR, listing each CDR3 protein once. The sample lists roughly 800,000 distinct CDR3 sequences, about 62% occurring once. Sequenced sample: blood. These receptors were taken from a man younger than 40 in good health.

The V call is TRBV6-5, the J call TRBJ2-7; 7 bases match TRBD1. After removal of 0 bases from V and 1 base from J, the junction contained 12 bases not matched to a gene. Germline V gene lookup returns CDR1 MNHEY and CDR2 SVGAGI. The CDR3 is made up of 18 amino acids. The CDR3 protein is CASSYSLPTTGRSYEQYF. In DNA form, the CDR3 reads TGTGCCAGCAGTTACTCCTTACCCACGACAGGGCGGTCCTACGAGCAGTACTTC.

The rearrangement links TRBV10-3 to TRBJ2-1; 8 nucleotides line up with TRBD2. The CDR3 covers 14 residues. From germline, CDR1 is ENHRY and CDR2 SYGVKD. The V segment lost 7 bases and the J segment 5 bases; nucleotides outside the gene matches: 7. CDR3 DNA sequence: TGTGCCATCAACAGCGGGGGAACCGACAATGAGCAGTTCTTC. Its protein product is CAINSGGTDNEQFF.

The chain links TRBV5-1 to TRBJ2-1; D may correspond to TRBD1 or TRBD2 (5 bases each). With 4 bases removed from V and 6 bases from J, the gap between germline ends came to 17 bases. Germline lookup yields CDR1 SGHRS and CDR2 YFSETQ. The CDR3 length is 15 residues. CDR3 DNA sequence: TGCGCCAGCAGCACGGCCGGGACCAACGCCAATGAGCAGTTCTTC. This gives the protein CASSTAGTNANEQFF.

This clonotype occurred a few times. The rearrangement uses TRBV5-1 and TRBJ1-1; TRBD1 matches 7 bases. The CDR3 runs to 15 residues. Germline trimming cut 2 bases from V and 1 base from J; bases unmatched to any gene: 5. CDR1 SGHRS and CDR2 YFSETQ come from the germline V gene. The CDR3 protein is CASSLLTGRNTEAFF. CDR3 DNA: TGCGCCAGCAGCTTATTGACAGGGAGGAACACTGAAGCTTTCTTT.

The chain employs TRBV7-2 and TRBJ2-1; 7 bases are a match to TRBD2. Germline V gene sequence: CDR1 SGHTA, CDR2 FQGNSA. V shed 2 bases and J 4 bases; nucleotides not matched to a gene: 14. The CDR3 contains 18 residues. The CDR3 DNA sequence: TGTGCCAGCAGCTTACTGTTCTTCGTGGGAGGGCTTTACAATGAGCAGTTCTTC. It specifies CASSLLFFVGGLYNEQFF. The variable domain in full, completed from reference TRBV7-2 and TRBJ2-1, reads GAGVSQSPSNKVTEKGKDVELRCDPISGHTALYWYRQSLGQGLEFLIYFQGNSAPDKSGLPSDRFSAERTGGSVSTLTIQRTQQEDSAVYLCASSLLFFVGGLYNEQFFGPGTRLTVL.

This clonotype was recorded a few times. The V gene is TRBV3-1, the J gene TRBJ2-1; D is undetermined. Germline CDR1 LGHDT, CDR2 YNNKEL (reference sequence). Trimming left V 7 bases short and J 8 bases short, with 9 bases between. The CDR3 consists of 11 residues. The CDR3 nucleotides are TGTGCCAGCACAGGTTACGATGAGCAGTTCTTC. It is translated as CASTGYDEQFF.

The chain uses TRBV4-3 and TRBJ1-1; tentatively, D is TRBD1 (5 bases). Trimming stripped 1 base from V and 5 bases from J, with 14 bases between. Germline loops: CDR1 LGHNA, CDR2 YSLEER. The CDR3 has 15 amino acids. The CDR3 DNA sequence: TGCGCCAGCAGCCAAGGGGGGGGTATGATAACTGAAGCTTTCTTT. It yields the protein CASSQGGGMITEAFF.

This chain links TRBV4-3 with TRBJ1-6, with D maybe TRBD1 (6 bases). V was cut by 1 base and J by 7 bases, with 14 bases left in between. Germline values: CDR1 LGHNA, CDR2 YSLEER. The length of the CDR3 is 16 residues. The CDR3 bases are TGCGCCAGCAGCCAAGGAGAGGGGGGTGGAAATTCACCCCTCCACTTT. Translating gives CASSQGEGGGNSPLHF.

This clonotype was seen only a few times. The chain has TRBV20-1 and TRBJ2-5; no clear D gene. Germline values: CDR1 DFQATT, CDR2 SNEGSKA (reference sequence). Deletions cut 4 bases from V and 6 bases from J, with 15 bases between. The length of the CDR3 is 13 residues. This chain's CDR3 is CSAIHGLLKTQYF. The CDR3 bases are TGCAGTGCTATTCATGGGCTCTTAAAGACCCAGTACTTC.

This rearrangement joins TRBV12-3 or TRBV12-4 to TRBJ2-3; 7 nucleotides agree with TRBD1. J gave up 0 bases and V 6 bases, and 9 bases lay outside the gene matches. The CDR3 covers 16 residues. The CDR3 region has the DNA TGTGCCAGCAGAAATTACAGGGGCACTAGCACAGATACGCAGTATTTT. Residues: CASRNYRGTSTDTQYF.

The chain joins TRBV6-5 to TRBJ2-2; D might be TRBD2 (5 bases). The CDR3 is made up of 14 amino acids. Per germline, CDR1 MNHEY and CDR2 SVGAGI. V dropped 8 bases and J dropped 4 bases, with 14 bases sitting between them. DNA of the CDR3: TGTGCCAGCCATCAACCCGCGGGCACCGGGGAGCTGTTTTTT. It codes for CASHQPAGTGELFF.

V is TRBV13 and J is TRBJ2-7; 8 positions match TRBD2. CDR1 is PRHDT and CDR2 is FYEKMQ in the germline V gene (reference sequence). The CDR3 contains 18 residues. Trimming removed 4 bases from V and 0 bases from J; junction bases left unmatched: 14. The CDR3 DNA sequence: TGTGCCAGCAGCTCTTTCATAGCGGGAACAGGGTACTCCTACGAGCAGTACTTC. Its protein is CASSSFIAGTGYSYEQYF.

This sequence joins TRBV25-1 and TRBJ2-3; 9 nucleotides match TRBD2. The CDR3 sequence is 15 residues long. Germline-derived CDR1 and CDR2 are MGHDK and SYGVNS. The V and J ends lost 9 bases and 2 bases, in that order; junction bases with no gene match: 9. The CDR3 bases are TGTGCCAGTGCCCCAGCGGGGGGCCTCACAGATACGCAGTATTTT. Translated, it gives CASAPAGGLTDTQYF.

This chain connects TRBV11-2 to TRBJ2-3, with D unresolved. Germline loops: CDR1 SGHAT, CDR2 FQNNGV. Trimming pared 2 bases from V and 2 bases from J, leaving 14 bases between. This CDR3 contains 16 residues. This CDR3 is CASSLLSERLTDTQYF. The CDR3 coding sequence is TGTGCCAGCAGCTTACTTTCGGAGAGACTCACAGATACGCAGTATTTT.

V gene TRBV6-2 or TRBV6-3 combines with J gene TRBJ2-3; D remains unclear. V dropped 7 bases and J dropped 5 bases, with 13 bases sitting between them. The germline V gene encodes CDR1 MNHEY and CDR2 SVGEGT. The CDR3 runs to 13 residues. CDR3 residues: CASKDSSGDTQYF. CDR3 nucleotides: TGTGCCAGCAAAGACTCCTCGGGAGATACGCAGTATTTT.

This clonotype was observed a few times. The chain is built from TRBV5-1 and TRBJ2-7; D gene ambiguous. Germline CDR1 SGHRS, CDR2 YFSETQ. The V end lost 7 bases, the J end lost 5 bases, and 13 bases lay between the germline ends. This CDR3 is built from 12 residues. The CDR3 sequence is CASGQANNEQYF. CDR3 coding DNA: TGCGCCAGCGGGCAGGCGAATAACGAGCAGTACTTC.

The chain employs TRBV12-5 and TRBJ2-3; weak D call: TRBD1 (5 bases). Germline lookup yields CDR1 LGHNT and CDR2 FRNRAP. Deletions cut 5 bases from V and 2 bases from J, with 11 bases between. The CDR3 runs 14 residues. CDR3 sequence reads: CASGKDINTDTQYF. CDR3 coding DNA: TGTGCTAGTGGTAAGGACATAAACACAGATACGCAGTATTTT.

A few counts support this clonotype. This sequence joins TRBV7-9 and TRBJ1-2, with D unresolved. The germline CDR1 and CDR2 sequences are SEHNR and FQNEAQ (reference sequence). The V and J ends lost 5 bases and 3 bases respectively, with 22 bases between them. The CDR3 sequence is 17 residues long. CDR3 region: CASSQEWAGEGYYGYTF. CDR3 sequence (DNA): TGTGCCAGCAGCCAGGAGTGGGCAGGTGAAGGGTACTATGGCTACACCTTC.

The chain employs TRBV7-9 and TRBJ1-4, with 7 bases that match TRBD1. In germline, CDR1 is SEHNR, CDR2 FQNEAQ (reference sequence). The junction had 4 bases not matched to a gene; V was cut back by 0 bases and J by 6 bases. CDR3 length: 15 residues. CDR3 sequence reads: CASSLALTGDEKLFF. In nucleotides, the CDR3 is TGTGCCAGCAGCTTAGCGCTTACAGGGGATGAAAAACTGTTTTTT.

V gene TRBV20-1 combines with J gene TRBJ2-1; no reliable D call. The CDR3 has 12 amino acids. Trimming pared 6 bases from V and 2 bases from J, leaving 8 bases between. Germline assignment: CDR1 DFQATT and CDR2 SNEGSKA (reference sequence). The CDR3 sequence: CSAFPAYNEQFF. The CDR3, as DNA: TGCAGTGCCTTTCCAGCCTACAATGAGCAGTTCTTC.

The V call is TRBV6-2 or TRBV6-3, the J call TRBJ2-2, with unresolved D. Germline assignment: CDR1 MNHEY and CDR2 SVGEGT. This CDR3 contains 13 residues. Trimming pared 6 bases from V and 7 bases from J, leaving 12 bases between. The CDR3 DNA sequence: TGTGCCAGCAGGGATACAAGTCACGGGGAGCTGTTTTTT. Its translation: CASRDTSHGELFF.

CDR3 in DNA: TGCGCCAGCAGCTTGGAGGCCCGAGGGAGTAATGAAAAACTGTTTTTT. Its protein is CASSLEARGSNEKLFF. V and J are TRBV5-1 and TRBJ1-4; D remains unclear. V was clipped by 0 bases and J by 4 bases, with 13 bases between them. This CDR3 contains 16 residues. CDR1 SGHRS and CDR2 YFSETQ come from the germline V gene.

The chain couples TRBV10-2 to TRBJ2-3; 7 bases are shared with TRBD2. Germline V CDR1 and CDR2: WSHSY, SAAADI. Trimming took 6 bases from V and 8 from J; bases not matched to a gene: 8. The CDR3 consists of 13 residues. The CDR3 DNA is TGCGCCAGCAGGGCGTTTCGGGAGGTTACGCAGTATTTT. As protein: CASRAFREVTQYF.

V usage is TRBV6-1 and J usage is TRBJ2-5, with a weak D call TRBD2 (6 bases). Deletions cut 6 bases from V and 2 bases from J, with 10 bases between. Germline V gene sequence: CDR1 MNHNS, CDR2 SASEGT. The CDR3 is made up of 13 amino acids. The CDR3 is CASRFGLQETQYF. The CDR3 nucleotides are TGTGCCAGCAGGTTCGGACTACAAGAGACCCAGTACTTC.

In this sample, this clonotype turned up a few times. V gene TRBV12-3 or TRBV12-4 combines with J gene TRBJ1-2; a weak D match, TRBD1 (6 bases). This CDR3 has 13 amino acids. V shed 5 bases and J shed 4 bases, with 11 bases lying between them. DNA for the CDR3: TGTGCCAGCAGTCCGTCGGACAGCTATGGCTACACCTTC. Protein sequence: CASSPSDSYGYTF.

The J gene is TRBJ1-6, the V gene TRBV7-6; weak D call: TRBD1 (6 bases). Deletions cut 5 bases from V and 5 bases from J, with 16 bases between. The CDR3 length is 16 residues. The germline gives CDR1 SGHVS, CDR2 FNYEAQ. CDR3 protein: CASSPNVQGNNSPLHF. CDR3 sequence (DNA): TGTGCCAGCAGCCCCAACGTGCAGGGGAATAATTCACCCCTCCACTTT.

This chain joins TRBV28 and TRBJ1-2; D is possibly TRBD1 (6 bases). Trimming left V 5 bases short and J 5 bases short, with 9 bases between. The CDR3 contains 12 residues. Germline CDR1 reads MDHEN; CDR2 reads SYDVKM. CDR3 loop: CASSIGGYGYTF. Here the CDR3 DNA reads TGTGCCAGCAGTATAGGGGGGTATGGCTACACCTTC.

This chain connects TRBV3-1 to TRBJ1-5; the D is unclear. This CDR3 region has 15 residues. Germline V lookup: CDR1 LGHDT, CDR2 YNNKEL (reference sequence). Trimming cost V 1 base and J 2 bases, with 9 bases left between them. In DNA, the CDR3 is TGTGCCAGCAGCCAAGGCCCGGTGGGCAATCAGCCCCAGCATTTT. Translated: CASSQGPVGNQPQHF.